A few counts support the clone carrying this TCR beta chain. Researchers amplified the TCR beta CDR3 regions from RNA transcripts. HTBI primers were employed in a first-round RT-PCR of the TCR CDR3. TCRdb fed the multiplex PCR reads into MiXCR, producing one record per CDR3 protein. The repertoire holds about 130,000 distinct CDR3 sequences, with 22% as singletons. The data belong to a study of T cells in Graves' hyperthyroidism and ophthalmopathy. CDR3 length: 13 residues. V was pared by 7 bases and J by 0 bases, with 9 bases between. Germline V gives CDR1 SGHRS, CDR2 YFSETQ. Sequencing used blood. This receptor was identified in a woman in her forties or fifties with Graves' hyperthyroidism that later progressed to Graves' ophthalmopathy. The rearrangement links TRBV5-1 to TRBJ2-3; no reliable D call. Here the CDR3 DNA reads TGCGCCAGCGGACCAACTAGCACAGATACGCAGTATTTT. It yields the protein CASGPTSTDTQYF.